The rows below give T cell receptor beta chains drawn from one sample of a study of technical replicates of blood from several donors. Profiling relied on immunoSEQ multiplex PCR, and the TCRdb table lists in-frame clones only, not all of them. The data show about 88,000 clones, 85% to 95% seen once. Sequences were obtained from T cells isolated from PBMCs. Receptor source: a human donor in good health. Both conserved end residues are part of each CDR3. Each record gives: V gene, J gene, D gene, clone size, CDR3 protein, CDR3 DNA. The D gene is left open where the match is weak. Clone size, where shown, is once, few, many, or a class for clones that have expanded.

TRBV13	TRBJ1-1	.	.	CASSLEGGLKTEAFF	TGTGCCAGCAGCTTAGAGGGGGGGCTGAAAACTGAAGCTTTCTTT
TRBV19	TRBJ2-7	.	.	CASSMGSGSYEQYF	TGTGCCAGTAGTATGGGTAGCGGCTCCTACGAGCAGTACTTC
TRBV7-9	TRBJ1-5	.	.	CASSLAGSNQPQHF	TGTGCCAGCAGTTTGGCGGGGAGCAATCAGCCCCAGCATTTT
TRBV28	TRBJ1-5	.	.	CASSREGYSNQPQHF	TGTGCCAGCAGCAGGGAGGGATATAGCAATCAGCCCCAGCATTTT
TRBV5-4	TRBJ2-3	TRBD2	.	CASSLGGLADTQYF	TGTGCCAGCAGCTTGGGTGGACTAGCGGATACGCAGTATTTT
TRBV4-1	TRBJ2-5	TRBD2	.	CASSTGTSGRSQETQYF	TGCGCCAGCAGTACCGGGACTAGCGGGAGGTCCCAAGAGACCCAGTACTTC
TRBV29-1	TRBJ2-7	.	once	CSALGELYEQYF	TGCAGCGCCCTCGGGGAACTGTACGAGCAGTACTTC
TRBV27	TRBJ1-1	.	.	CASGRLPGLSERFTEAFF	TGTGCCAGCGGGCGCTTACCAGGGCTGAGTGAACGTTTCACTGAAGCTTTCTTT
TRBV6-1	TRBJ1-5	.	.	CASSEFAEPLNSNQPQHF	TGTGCCAGCAGTGAATTTGCAGAACCATTAAATAGCAATCAGCCCCAGCATTTT
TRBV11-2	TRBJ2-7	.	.	CASSLSGSVSYEQYF	TGTGCCAGCAGCTTATCTGGTAGCGTCTCCTACGAGCAGTACTTC
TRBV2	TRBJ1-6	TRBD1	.	CASSEANRGHSPLHF	TGTGCCAGCAGTGAAGCCAACAGGGGACATTCACCCCTCCACTTT
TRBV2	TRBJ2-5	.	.	CASSTEETQYF	TGTGCCAGCAGTACGGAAGAGACCCAGTACTTC
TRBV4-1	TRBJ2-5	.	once	CASRLIGGRRDRETQYF	TGCGCCAGCAGGCTGATCGGGGGGCGTAGGGATAGGGAGACCCAGTACTTC
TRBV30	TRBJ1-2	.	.	CAWSVQGPGYTF	TGTGCCTGGAGTGTACAGGGACCGGGCTACACCTTC
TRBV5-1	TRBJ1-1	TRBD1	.	CASSPGTGEYSGAFF	TGCGCCAGCAGCCCCGGGACAGGTGAATACAGCGGAGCTTTCTTT
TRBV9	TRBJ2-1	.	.	CASSVTPSSTGKNEQFF	TGTGCCAGCAGCGTAACCCCATCCTCCACAGGGAAGAATGAGCAGTTCTTC
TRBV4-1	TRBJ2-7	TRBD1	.	CASSLGQGTYEQYF	TGCGCCAGCAGCCTTGGACAGGGGACCTACGAGCAGTACTTC